This TCR beta chain was sequenced during a study of shared clonotypes between healthy human individuals. Assay execution proceeded at the deep level. Method: immunoSEQ multiplex PCR; TCRdb's copy keeps in-frame clones and lacks some. The sample yields 450,000 to 550,000 clones, 79% seen once. Participating donors were healthy, HIV-negative adults free of recent acute infections or vaccinations. V dropped 8 bases and J dropped 1 base, with 18 bases sitting between them. CDR3 length: 17 residues. From germline, CDR1 is MDHEN and CDR2 SYDVKM. The chain carries TRBV28 and TRBJ1-6, with D unclear. Input material: PBMCs. This TCR was sampled from a woman aged 40-49 years in good health. Some clones in this sample may be carry-over from other donors' samples. CDR3 in amino acids: CASGPEGLGSYNSPLHF. CDR3 DNA sequence: TGTGCCAGCGGTCCCGAAGGATTAGGTTCCTATAATTCACCCCTCCACTTT.